This T cell receptor (beta chain) was captured by sequencing in a study of CD8 T cells in Susac syndrome. This clonotype was found once. When the RNA was reverse transcribed, random hexamers were used with an input of 0.5 to 1 ug. Multiplex immunoSEQ PCR targeted 54 Vbeta and 13 Jbeta TCR beta segments. TCRdb fed the immunoSEQ multiplex PCR reads into MiXCR, producing one record per CDR3 protein. This table holds approximately 280,000 distinct CDR3 sequences, more than 75% found once. Isolation of CD8+ and CD4+ T cells was performed negatively, whereas enrichment of TEMRA cells was done by FACS. After removal of 0 bases from V and 2 bases from J, the junction contained 14 bases not matched to a gene. Germline V lookup: CDR1 KGHSH, CDR2 LQKENI. The CDR3 length is 20 residues.

The TCR sequence derives from a human donor with multiple sclerosis. The V call is TRBV18, the J call TRBJ2-1; 9 bases match TRBD2. The sequencing sample was made of CD8+ T cells from PBMCs. CDR3 nucleotides: TGTGCCAGCTCACCACCTGGGCTAGCGGGACCCGAACGGGCCTACAATGAGCAGTTCTTC. Translating gives CASSPPGLAGPERAYNEQFF.